The rows below give T cell receptor beta chains drawn from one sample of a study of cytomegalovirus exposure and HLA in healthy donors. Sequencing used immunoSEQ multiplex PCR; TCRdb keeps in-frame clones, though not all of them. Its listing shows around 75,000 clones. The sequenced sample was PBMCs. The receptors were sampled from a boy aged 5-17 years in good health and CMV-seronegative. The CDR3 runs from the conserved cysteine through the conserved F or W. A D gene is named only where the DNA matches it firmly.

TRBJ2-1,TRBV30,TRBD2,TGTGCCTGGGGACTAGCGGGCACCTACAATGAGCAGTTCTTC,CAWGLAGTYNEQFF
TRBJ2-4,TRBV2,-,TGTGCCAGCAGTGAAGGGAGCGGGGCCAAAAACATTCAGTACTTC,CASSEGSGAKNIQYF
TRBJ1-2,TRBV6-6,TRBD1,TGTGCCAGCAGTTTTCAGGGGGCCGTTAACTATGGCTACACCTTC,CASSFQGAVNYGYTF
TRBJ2-3,TRBV29-1,TRBD1,TGCAGCGTGACAGGGAAAGATACGCAGTATTTT,CSVTGKDTQYF
TRBJ2-2,TRBV9,TRBD2,TGTGCCAGCAGCGTAGCCCCTAGTCCTCTGACTAGCGGGGGGGCCGGGGAGCTGTTTTTT,CASSVAPSPLTSGGAGELFF
TRBJ1-2,TRBV11-2,-,TGTGCCAGCAGCTTGGACACCGCGGGATATGGCTACACCTTC,CASSLDTAGYGYTF
TRBJ2-7,TRBV14,-,TGTGCCAGCAGCCAAGTCAGGGAGGCCAAGCAGTACTTC,CASSQVREAKQYF
TRBJ1-1,TRBV6-5,-,TGTGCCAGCAGTTACGTGGGATCGGGGACTGAAGCTTTCTTT,CASSYVGSGTEAFF
TRBJ2-7,TRBV27,-,TGTGCCAGCAGTTTAACAGGGATCGCCTACGAGCAGTACTTC,CASSLTGIAYEQYF
TRBJ1-1,TRBV10-3,-,TGTGCCATCAGCTTGACAGACCAAGTGACTGAAGCTTTCTTT,CAISLTDQVTEAFF
TRBJ2-7,TRBV4-1,-,TGCGCCAGCAGCCAGGGCAAATTGTACGAGCAGTACTTC,CASSQGKLYEQYF
TRBJ2-7,TRBV7-2,TRBD1,TGTGCCAGCAGCTTGTCGGGACAGGGGTATGACGAGCAGTACTTC,CASSLSGQGYDEQYF
TRBJ2-7,TRBV7-9,-,TGTGCCAGCAGCTTAGAAGGAGTCAGTGCCTACGAGCAGTACTTC,CASSLEGVSAYEQYF
TRBJ1-4,TRBV6-5,TRBD1,TGTGCCAGCAGTCCGACAGGGTTGAACGAAAAACTGTTTTTT,CASSPTGLNEKLFF
TRBJ2-5,TRBV7-2,-,TGTGCCAGCAGCTCGGAAGTCGGGATTAAGTACTTC,CASSSEVGIKYF
TRBJ1-5,TRBV6-4,TRBD1,TGTGCCAGCAGTGACTCGGACAGGCGCAATCAGCCCCAGCATTTT,CASSDSDRRNQPQHF
TRBJ2-4,TRBV9,-,TGTGCCAGCAGCGTAGACTCGTCCCTCAAAAACATTCAGTACTTC,CASSVDSSLKNIQYF
TRBJ1-3,TRBV5-6,-,TGTGCCAGCAGCTTGGTCAGGGGAGGGCGGAACACCATATATTTT,CASSLVRGGRNTIYF
TRBJ2-7,TRBV4-1,-,TGCGCCAGCAGCCAAAATGACCTGGGGCCGTACGAGCAGTACTTC,CASSQNDLGPYEQYF
TRBJ1-2,TRBV29-1,-,TGCAGCGTGGGGGGAGAGGGGCGGAAGGGCTACACCTTC,CSVGGEGRKGYTF
TRBJ2-2,TRBV5-6,-,TGTGCCAGCAGCTTGGATCGCACCGGGGAGCTGTTTTTT,CASSLDRTGELFF
TRBJ1-1,TRBV30,TRBD1,TGTGCCTGGAGGCGGGACAGTGAAGCTTTCTTT,CAWRRDSEAFF